The next 26 T cell receptor beta chains were all read from a single sample in a study of T cells in Graves' hyperthyroidism and ophthalmopathy. Authors of the study amplified TCR beta CDR3 regions from RNA transcripts. When the TCR CDR3 underwent first-round RT-PCR, the HTBI primer set was used. TCRdb passed the multiplex PCR reads through MiXCR, listing each CDR3 protein once. This table has approximately 570,000 distinct CDR3 sequences, roughly 21% appearing once. What was sequenced was blood. The receptor set was obtained from a man aged 35 to 55 with Graves' ophthalmopathy.

At least ten counts were recorded for this clonotype. The rearrangement uses TRBV18 and TRBJ2-1, with D unclear. The germline V gene encodes CDR1 KGHSH and CDR2 LQKENI. Between the trimmed V and J ends, which lost 5 bases and 0 bases, there was a span of 11 bases. CDR3 size: 15 residues. The CDR3 loop reads CASSKSESSYNEQFF. CDR3 coding DNA: TGTGCCAGCTCAAAAAGCGAGAGCTCCTACAATGAGCAGTTCTTC.

The rearrangement uses TRBV11-2 and TRBJ1-5, with D perhaps matching TRBD1 (5 bases). Germline CDR1 and CDR2: SGHAT and FQNNGV. This CDR3 has 16 residues. V gave up 2 bases and J gave up 1 base, with 12 bases separating them. CDR3 sequence: CASSLSGRGSNQPQHF. CDR3 in DNA: TGTGCCAGCAGCTTATCTGGTAGGGGAAGCAATCAGCCCCAGCATTTT.

This clonotype came up many times. The rearrangement joins TRBV28 to TRBJ2-1; 13 bases map to TRBD2. This CDR3 has 19 amino acids. The junction had 12 bases not matched to a gene; V was cut back by 4 bases and J by 3 bases. Germline V gene data show CDR1 as MDHEN and CDR2 as SYDVKM. CDR3 bases: TGTGCCAGCAGTTCTCGGACTAGCGGGAGAAGGAGTGTCTACAATGAGCAGTTCTTC. Its translation: CASSSRTSGRRSVYNEQFF. The variable domain in full, completed from reference TRBV28 and TRBJ2-1, reads DVKVTQSSRYLVKRTGEKVFLECVQDMDHENMFWYRQDPGLGLRLIYFSYDVKMKEKGDIPEGYSVSREKKERFSLILESASTNQTSMYLCASSSRTSGRRSVYNEQFFGPGTRLTVL.

The sample holds many counts of this clonotype. The chain joins TRBV7-2 to TRBJ2-1, with D perhaps TRBD2 (6 bases). CDR3 size: 14 residues. CDR1 is SGHTA and CDR2 is FQGNSA in the germline V gene. With 0 bases removed from V and 8 bases from J, the gap between germline ends came to 11 bases. CDR3 DNA sequence: TGTGCCAGCAGCTTAGCGACAGAGCGGGATGAGCAGTTCTTC. Protein product: CASSLATERDEQFF.

J is TRBJ2-3 and V is TRBV7-3; D is ambiguous. Germline V gene lookup returns CDR1 SGHTA and CDR2 FQGTGA. The CDR3 consists of 14 residues. V gave up 3 bases and J gave up 9 bases, with 16 bases separating them. CDR3 in DNA: TGTGCCAGCAGCTTTGAGTCCGCGAAAGAAACGCAGTATTTT. As protein: CASSFESAKETQYF.

This chain connects TRBV11-2 to TRBJ2-3; D is uncertain. CDR1 is SGHAT, CDR2 FQNNGV, per germline. The CDR3 is made up of 16 amino acids. Trimming took off 1 base at V and 2 bases at J, with 13 bases between the two ends. The CDR3 reads CASSLGSLGVTDTQYF. CDR3 sequence (DNA): TGTGCCAGCAGCTTAGGGTCCCTAGGAGTCACAGATACGCAGTATTTT.

This clonotype has ten or more counts. The chain employs TRBV5-1 and TRBJ1-1; 7 bases are a match to TRBD1. The length of the CDR3 is 15 residues. Germline-derived CDR1 and CDR2 are SGHRS and YFSETQ. V lost 4 bases and J lost 5; bases outside the gene matches: 11. CDR3 DNA sequence: TGCGCCAGCAGCCGTACGACCTGGACAGGTACTGAAGCTTTCTTT. Amino acids: CASSRTTWTGTEAFF.

To note about this clonotype: It is unclear where the CDR3 begins or ends on the DNA, so no DNA is shown, and the CDR3 is as TCRdb lists it. The rearrangement uses TRBV7-6 and TRBJ2-2. The CDR3 comprises 16 residues, both ends counted. CDR1 and CDR2 from the germline V gene are SGHVS and FNYEAQ. The CDR3 sequence: CASSSISVSNTGELFF.

The rearrangement links TRBV20-1 to TRBJ1-1; no firm D call. Germline V lookup: CDR1 DFQATT, CDR2 SNEGSKA (reference sequence). This CDR3 contains 14 residues. The V and J ends lost 4 bases and 4 bases respectively, with 16 bases between them. CDR3 amino acids: CSAKAPVGPTEAFF. As DNA, the CDR3 is TGCAGTGCTAAGGCGCCCGTGGGCCCCACTGAAGCTTTCTTT.

This clonotype appeared many times. The chain employs TRBV27 and TRBJ2-6; D unclear. There are 15 residues in the CDR3. Trimming took off 5 bases at V and 2 bases at J, with 10 bases between the two ends. Germline CDR1 is MNHEY and CDR2 is SMNVEV (reference sequence). CDR3 sequence (DNA): TGTGCCAGCAGTCCTAGAGGTCCTGGGGCCAACGTCCTGACTTTC. Translating it yields CASSPRGPGANVLTF.

There are many counts of this clonotype. V and J are TRBV2 and TRBJ2-7; the D is unclear. The length of the CDR3 is 13 residues. The ends were cut back, 3 bases at V and 6 bases at J, with 12 bases in the middle. Germline CDR1 is SNHLY and CDR2 is FYNNEI. CDR3 region: CASSEGFGAEQYF. The CDR3 region has the DNA TGTGCCAGCAGTGAGGGTTTTGGAGCCGAGCAGTACTTC.

The rearrangement uses TRBV5-1 and TRBJ1-5; tentatively, D is TRBD1 (6 bases). Germline-derived CDR1 and CDR2 are SGHRS and YFSETQ. CDR3 size: 15 residues. V was pared by 4 bases and J by 2 bases, with 13 bases between. The CDR3 loop is CASSPTTGGNQPQHF. The CDR3 DNA is TGCGCCAGCAGCCCAACGACAGGCGGCAATCAGCCCCAGCATTTT.

In this sample, this clonotype turned up a few times. The chain links TRBV10-3 to TRBJ2-3; TRBD2 might be the D (5 bases). V lost 6 bases and J 0 bases, leaving 13 bases between the germline ends. The CDR3 has 15 residues. CDR1 is ENHRY, CDR2 SYGVKD, per germline. The CDR3, as DNA: TGTGCCATCAGATCACGGGGAGAAAGCACAGATACGCAGTATTTT. Translating gives CAIRSRGESTDTQYF.

This clonotype was recorded many times. This chain links TRBV13 with TRBJ2-3; no clear D gene. The V gene lost 5 bases and the J gene lost 2 bases, with 5 bases spanning the gap. Per germline, CDR1 PRHDT and CDR2 FYEKMQ (reference sequence). The CDR3 contains 12 residues. The CDR3 here is CASSIVTDTQYF. The CDR3 bases are TGTGCCAGCAGCATTGTCACAGATACGCAGTATTTT.

There are a few counts of this clonotype. This chain joins TRBV6-1 and TRBJ2-4, with D perhaps assigned TRBD1 or TRBD2 (6 bases each). V dropped 5 bases and J dropped 4 bases, with 15 bases sitting between them. The CDR3 length is 15 residues. The germline CDR1 and CDR2 sequences are MNHNS and SASEGT. CDR3 DNA: TGTGCCAGCAGTCAACCGACAGGAGGGAAAAACATTCAGTACTTC. This translates into CASSQPTGGKNIQYF.

At least ten counts were recorded for this clonotype. The genes are TRBV6-1 and TRBJ1-2; 7 nucleotides agree with TRBD1. The length of the CDR3 is 14 residues. J lost 7 bases, V lost 5 bases, and 10 bases had no gene match. The V gene's germline CDR1 is MNHNS and CDR2 SASEGT. CDR3 amino acids: CASSTPRGQAGYTF. CDR3 nucleotides: TGTGCCAGCAGTACCCCCCGCGGACAGGCTGGCTACACCTTC.

This clonotype showed up just a few times. V and J are TRBV9 and TRBJ2-7; 8 bases agree with TRBD2. The CDR3 sequence is 15 residues long. V was pared by 0 bases and J by 2 bases, with 4 bases of the junction left unmatched. Germline V gene sequence: CDR1 SGDLS, CDR2 YYNGEE. DNA of the CDR3: TGTGCCAGCAGCGTAGGGGGCGGGGGGCCCTACGAGCAGTACTTC. Encoded protein: CASSVGGGGPYEQYF.

This chain connects TRBV12-3 or TRBV12-4 to TRBJ2-3; TRBD2 agrees at 12 bases. There are 17 residues in the CDR3. Germline trimming cut 1 base from V and 3 bases from J; bases unmatched to any gene: 5. The CDR3 DNA follows: TGTGCCAGCAGTTTAGGGCTAGCGGGGGGGACGACAGATACGCAGTATTTT. Translating gives CASSLGLAGGTTDTQYF.

The V and J genes are TRBV28 and TRBJ2-7, with 8 positions matching TRBD2. Germline trimming cut 6 bases from V and 0 bases from J; bases unmatched to any gene: 16. The CDR3 contains 18 residues. Germline V gene lookup returns CDR1 MDHEN and CDR2 SYDVKM. Written as DNA, the CDR3 is TGTGCCAGCAGCTTAAGTCCGGCTACTAGCGGACACTCCTACGAGCAGTACTTC. Translating gives CASSLSPATSGHSYEQYF.

The V and J genes are TRBV14 and TRBJ2-5; 13 bases match TRBD2. From germline, CDR1 is SGHDN and CDR2 FVKESK. The CDR3 totals 16 residues. With V trimmed by 4 bases and J by 5 bases, 7 bases remained unmatched. CDR3: CASSRRLAGGFETQYF. In DNA form, the CDR3 reads TGTGCCAGCAGCCGTAGACTAGCGGGGGGCTTCGAGACCCAGTACTTC.

The chain combines TRBV6-2 or TRBV6-3 with TRBJ2-2; D perhaps matches TRBD2 (7 bases). Trimming took 6 bases from V and 8 from J, leaving 22 bases between them. Germline V gene data show CDR1 as MNHEY and CDR2 as SVGEGT. CDR3 length: 16 residues. CDR3 nucleotide sequence: TGTGCCAGCAGCCCAGCCGTGGGGGGGGCTACTGGGGAGCTGTTTTTT. Its protein is CASSPAVGGATGELFF.

The chain links TRBV7-6 to TRBJ2-7; D remains ambiguous. The V gene lost 7 bases and the J gene lost 0 bases, with 13 bases spanning the gap. This CDR3 is built from 14 residues. The germline CDR1 and CDR2 sequences are SGHVS and FNYEAQ. CDR3 loop: CASKKTRTSYEQYF. The CDR3 nucleotides are TGTGCCAGCAAAAAGACACGGACCTCCTACGAGCAGTACTTC.

This clonotype appeared a few times. J is TRBJ2-7 and V is TRBV6-1; the D gene is possibly TRBD1 (5 bases). The V end was cut by 2 bases, the J end by 3 bases, with 14 bases between. The length of the CDR3 is 15 residues. The germline gives CDR1 MNHNS, CDR2 SASEGT. The CDR3 region is CASSESTGVFYEQYF. The CDR3 DNA reads as TGTGCCAGCAGTGAATCTACAGGCGTATTCTACGAGCAGTACTTC.

This clonotype was observed many times. The chain carries TRBV2 and TRBJ2-5; no clear D. Germline V CDR1 and CDR2: SNHLY, FYNNEI. Between the trimmed V and J ends, which lost 7 bases and 5 bases, there was a span of 11 bases. The CDR3 runs 12 residues. CDR3 DNA: TGTGCCAGCAAAGAGCTTTTGGAGACCCAGTACTTC. Residues: CASKELLETQYF. Drawing the rest from reference TRBV2 and TRBJ2-5, the complete variable domain is EPEVTQTPSHQVTQMGQEVILRCVPISNHLYFYWYRQILGQKVEFLVSFYNNEISEKSEIFDDQFSVERPDGSNFTLKIRSTKLEDSAMYFCASKELLETQYFGPGTRLLVL.

The chain has TRBV3-1 and TRBJ1-3; 7 bases are a match to TRBD1. Trimming removed 0 bases from V and 2 bases from J; junction bases left unmatched: 10. Germline-derived CDR1 and CDR2 are LGHDT and YNNKEL (reference sequence). The CDR3 contains 18 residues. The CDR3 DNA is TGTGCCAGCAGCCAAGATACCCGACGCAGGGGGACTGGAAACACCATATATTTT. Amino acid sequence: CASSQDTRRRGTGNTIYF. Filled out from reference TRBV3-1 and TRBJ1-3, the complete variable domain reads DTAVSQTPKYLVTQMGNDKSIKCEQNLGHDTMYWYKQDSKKFLKIMFSYNNKELIINETVPNRFSPKSPDKAHLNLHINSLELGDSAVYFCASSQDTRRRGTGNTIYFGEGSWLTVV.

CDR3: CASSSRGFSGANVLTF. In DNA form, the CDR3 reads TGTGCCAGCAGCTCTCGGGGCTTCTCTGGGGCCAACGTCCTGACTTTC. This sequence joins TRBV5-8 and TRBJ2-6; D could derive from TRBD1 or TRBD2 (5 bases each). The CDR3 loop spans 16 amino acids. V was pared by 3 bases and J by 0 bases, with 10 bases between. CDR1 is SGHTS, CDR2 YDEGEE, per germline.